These 18 T cell receptor beta chains were sequenced from one sample in a study of T cell repertoires in cytomegalovirus infection. TCRdb reprocessed the reads via MiXCR and lists one record per CDR3 protein. The data hold approximately 180,000 distinct CDR3 sequences, with approximately 18% observed a single time. The sample comprised CD8+ T cells from PBMCs. These receptors were taken from a human donor in good health (CMV status not recorded). Some clones in this sample may be carry-over from other donors' samples.

The genes are TRBV7-8 and TRBJ2-1; 11 nucleotides line up with TRBD2. V gave up 6 bases and J gave up 12 bases; unmatched junction bases: 7. This CDR3 is 13 amino acids long. Germline values: CDR1 SGHVS, CDR2 FQNEAQ. Written as DNA, the CDR3 is TGTGCCAGCAGACTAGCGGGGGAGCCACGGCAGTTCTTC. Its protein product is CASRLAGEPRQFF.

The chain uses TRBV2 and TRBJ2-2; D perhaps matches TRBD1 (6 bases). Trimming pared 1 base from V and 3 bases from J, leaving 12 bases between. CDR3 length: 16 amino acids. Germline V gene sequence: CDR1 SNHLY, CDR2 FYNNEI. The CDR3 here is CASSEVPDSYTGELFF. CDR3 sequence (DNA): TGTGCCAGCAGTGAAGTCCCGGACAGTTACACCGGGGAGCTGTTTTTT.

This clonotype was counted between two and nine times. As DNA, the CDR3 is TGTGCCAGCAGTCCTGGGACACCGACCAATTCACCCCTCCACTTT. It yields the protein CASSPGTPTNSPLHF. V usage is TRBV12-3 or TRBV12-4 and J usage is TRBJ1-6; D perhaps matches TRBD1 (6 bases). The CDR3 consists of 15 residues. The V gene lost 5 bases and the J gene lost 7 bases, with 15 bases spanning the gap.

The table lists this clonotype with many counts. DNA for the CDR3: TGTGCCAGCAGCCAGCGGACAGGGGAGGGTACGAACACTGAAGCTTTCTTT. This encodes CASSQRTGEGTNTEAFF. The chain joins TRBV7-8 to TRBJ1-1; 9 bases align to TRBD1. This CDR3 region has 17 residues. The ends lost 5 bases at V and 1 base at J; junction bases unmatched: 11. Germline loops: CDR1 SGHVS, CDR2 FQNEAQ.

This chain connects TRBV7-2 to TRBJ2-5; 7 bases map to TRBD2. This CDR3 has 15 amino acids. The germline CDR1 and CDR2 sequences are SGHTA and FQGNSA. J gave up 4 bases and V 3 bases, and 8 bases lay outside the gene matches. Written as DNA, the CDR3 is TGTGCCAGCAGCTTTGGAGAGCGGGACCGAGAGACCCAGTACTTC. This translates into CASSFGERDRETQYF. The variable domain in full, completed from reference TRBV7-2 and TRBJ2-5, reads GAGVSQSPSNKVTEKGKDVELRCDPISGHTALYWYRQSLGQGLEFLIYFQGNSAPDKSGLPSDRFSAERTGGSVSTLTIQRTQQEDSAVYLCASSFGERDRETQYFGPGTRLLVL.

The chain carries TRBV20-1 and TRBJ1-2; D possibly corresponds to TRBD1 (5 bases). CDR3 length: 17 residues. V lost 0 bases to trimming and J lost 7 bases, with 24 bases between them. CDR1 is DFQATT, CDR2 SNEGSKA, per germline (reference sequence). The CDR3 sequence: CSARDPERKTGRRGYTF. The CDR3, as DNA: TGCAGTGCTAGAGACCCTGAAAGAAAAACGGGACGTCGTGGCTACACCTTC.

This rearrangement joins TRBV6-1 to TRBJ2-7, with D tentatively TRBD1 (5 bases). The CDR3 spans 17 residues. The germline CDR1 and CDR2 sequences are MNHNS and SASEGT. V lost 6 bases and J 5 bases, leaving 26 bases between the germline ends. CDR3 loop: CASRDKPRIQRVHEQYF. CDR3 DNA: TGTGCCAGCAGGGACAAACCACGTATACAGAGAGTACACGAGCAGTACTTC.

The chain carries TRBV7-8 and TRBJ2-4, with D perhaps matching TRBD1 (6 bases). The CDR3 totals 15 residues. Trimming stripped 1 base from V and 5 bases from J, with 12 bases between. The germline V gene has CDR1 SGHVS and CDR2 FQNEAQ. CDR3 in amino acids: CASSLVQGSQNIQYF. The DNA for the CDR3 is TGTGCCAGCAGCTTAGTGCAGGGGAGTCAAAACATTCAGTACTTC.

This clonotype was counted only a few times. This chain links TRBV24-1 with TRBJ2-1; D possibly matches TRBD1 or TRBD2 (6 bases each). The V and J ends lost 7 bases and 10 bases respectively, with 10 bases between them. Germline CDR1 reads KGHDR; CDR2 reads SFDVKD. CDR3 length: 11 residues. The CDR3: CATRRGDEQFF. The DNA of the CDR3 is TGTGCCACCAGGAGGGGGGACGAGCAGTTCTTC.

The rearrangement uses TRBV12-3 or TRBV12-4 and TRBJ1-1; D not certain. V shed 7 bases and J shed 1 base, with 13 bases lying between them. CDR3 size: 14 residues. The chain's CDR3 is CASNPLEGNTEAFF. The CDR3 nucleotides are TGTGCCAGCAACCCCTTAGAGGGGAACACTGAAGCTTTCTTT.

The chain joins TRBV29-1 to TRBJ1-1; D ambiguous. Germline V gives CDR1 SQVTM, CDR2 ANQGSEA. The CDR3 totals 15 residues. The ends were cut back, 7 bases at V and 3 bases at J, with 21 bases in the middle. CDR3 region: CSDGLFGKIDTEAFF. The CDR3 region has the DNA TGCAGCGACGGTCTTTTCGGGAAGATCGACACTGAAGCTTTCTTT.

This clonotype was seen a handful of times. The chain combines TRBV6-6 with TRBJ1-1; D ambiguous. V dropped 1 base and J dropped 7 bases, with 10 bases sitting between them. CDR3 length: 13 amino acids. Per germline, CDR1 MNHNY and CDR2 SVGAGI (reference sequence). CDR3 DNA sequence: TGTGCCAGCAGTTACTTGACACCCCTTGAAGCTTTCTTT. Residues: CASSYLTPLEAFF.

The chain has TRBV7-4 and TRBJ2-6; TRBD1 matches 8 bases. Trimming cost V 1 base and J 3 bases; bases outside gene matches: 20. The CDR3 covers 22 residues. Germline V lookup: CDR1 SGHVT, CDR2 SQSDAQ. Written as DNA, the CDR3 is TGTGCCAGCAGCTTAGGACCAGGGCAGGGGGCGAAAAGATACGGTGGGGCCAACGTCCTGACTTTC. Amino acid sequence: CASSLGPGQGAKRYGGANVLTF.

V gene TRBV25-1 combines with J gene TRBJ2-3, with D possibly called TRBD1 or TRBD2 (5 bases each). CDR3 length equals 15 residues. CDR1 is MGHDK and CDR2 is SYGVNS in the germline V gene. V lost 3 bases and J lost 6, with 16 bases in between. CDR3 in amino acids: CASSDPGRGWDTQYF. In DNA form, the CDR3 reads TGTGCCAGCAGTGACCCGGGACGTGGTTGGGATACGCAGTATTTT.

This clonotype was detected once. In DNA form, the CDR3 reads TGCGCCAGCAGCCAAGAAAATGGCAGGGAGGATGGCTACACCTTC. Translation: CASSQENGREDGYTF. The rearrangement links TRBV4-1 to TRBJ1-2, with D possibly TRBD1 on 5 matching bases. The V and J ends lost 0 bases and 6 bases respectively, with 14 bases between them. Germline CDR1 reads MGHRA; CDR2 reads YSYEKL. The CDR3 totals 15 residues.

The gene calls are TRBV7-2 and TRBJ1-6; D possibly corresponds to TRBD1 (6 bases). The CDR3 is 17 residues long. CDR1 SGHTA and CDR2 FQGNSA come from the germline V gene. Trimming shortened V by 5 bases and J by 7 bases, and 21 bases separated the two germline ends. This CDR3 is CASSQPVGGAGNSPLHF. CDR3 sequence (DNA): TGTGCCAGCAGCCAACCGGTGGGGGGGGCGGGAAATTCACCCCTCCACTTT.

In this sample, this clonotype turned up a few times. The CDR3 sequence is CASSLRTADTQYF. The CDR3 nucleotides read TGTGCCAGCAGCCTGCGGACAGCAGATACGCAGTATTTT. The chain has TRBV7-9 and TRBJ2-3; D might be TRBD1 (6 bases). The CDR3 runs 13 residues. V lost 5 bases, J lost 4 bases, and 10 bases lay in between. Looked up from germline, CDR1 is SEHNR and CDR2 is FQNEAQ (reference sequence).

This clonotype has just a few counts. This chain connects TRBV7-6 to TRBJ1-1, with 7 bases matching TRBD1. The CDR3 contains 14 residues. The junction had 5 bases not matched to a gene; V was cut back by 6 bases and J by 1 base. In germline, CDR1 is SGHVS, CDR2 FNYEAQ. The CDR3 nucleotides read TGTGCCAGCAGGAACAGGGGTCGGAACACTGAAGCTTTCTTT. As protein: CASRNRGRNTEAFF.